The clone carrying this T cell receptor (beta chain) was detected only once. These data come from a study of T cell changes during pregnancy in multiple sclerosis. The CDR3 has 12 amino acids. The germline V gene has CDR1 SGHKS and CDR2 YYEKEE (reference sequence). Trimming took 2 bases from V and 3 from J, leaving 5 bases between them. Using immunoSEQ multiplex PCR, the repertoire was profiled, and TCRdb retains in-frame clones only, with some absent. The sample holds tens of thousands of clones, approximately 92% seen once. The sample in question was CD4+ T cells from peripheral blood mononuclear cells, obtained after pregnancy. The gene calls are TRBV5-5 and TRBJ1-1; the D is unclear. The receptor's source is a female donor in good health, enrolled as a control in a pregnancy study. CDR3 DNA: TGTGCCAGCAGCTTCGGGGACACTGAAGCTTTCTTT. Translated, it gives CASSFGDTEAFF.